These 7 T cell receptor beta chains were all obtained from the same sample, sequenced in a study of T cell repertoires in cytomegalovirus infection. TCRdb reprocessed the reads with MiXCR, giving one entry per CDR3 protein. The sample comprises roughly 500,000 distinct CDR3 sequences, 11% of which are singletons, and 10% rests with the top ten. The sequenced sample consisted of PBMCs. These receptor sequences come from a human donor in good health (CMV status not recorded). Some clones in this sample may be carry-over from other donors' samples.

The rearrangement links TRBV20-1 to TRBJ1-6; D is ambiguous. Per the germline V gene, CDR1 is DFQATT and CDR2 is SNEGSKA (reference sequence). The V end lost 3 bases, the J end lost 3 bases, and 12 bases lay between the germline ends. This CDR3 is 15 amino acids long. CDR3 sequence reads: CSASSSGDYNSPLHF. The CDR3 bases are TGCAGTGCTAGTTCGTCAGGCGACTATAATTCACCCCTCCACTTT.

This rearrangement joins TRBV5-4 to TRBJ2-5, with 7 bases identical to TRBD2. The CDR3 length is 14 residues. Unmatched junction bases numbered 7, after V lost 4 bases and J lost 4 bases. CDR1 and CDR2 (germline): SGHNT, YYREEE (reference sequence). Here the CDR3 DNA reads TGTGCCAGCAGCGGGGGGGGTAGGCGAGAGACCCAGTACTTC. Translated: CASSGGGRRETQYF.

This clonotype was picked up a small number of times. The chain's CDR3 is CASRAVPNTEAFF. CDR3 DNA: TGTGCCAGTAGGGCAGTCCCGAACACTGAAGCTTTCTTT. The J gene is TRBJ1-1, the V gene TRBV19; D gene unclear. From germline, CDR1 is LNHDA and CDR2 SQIVND (reference sequence). The CDR3 totals 13 residues. Between the trimmed V and J ends, which lost 6 bases and 1 base, there was a span of 9 bases.

In DNA form, the CDR3 reads TGTGCCAGCAGTTCAACCACAGGGATCCAGCCGCATATCTATGGCTACACCTTC. The encoded protein is CASSSTTGIQPHIYGYTF. The chain combines TRBV27 with TRBJ1-2; tentative D call: TRBD1 (6 bases). V lost 4 bases to trimming and J lost 4 bases, with 25 bases between them. The CDR3 has 18 residues. CDR1 MNHEY and CDR2 SMNVEV come from the germline V gene (reference sequence).

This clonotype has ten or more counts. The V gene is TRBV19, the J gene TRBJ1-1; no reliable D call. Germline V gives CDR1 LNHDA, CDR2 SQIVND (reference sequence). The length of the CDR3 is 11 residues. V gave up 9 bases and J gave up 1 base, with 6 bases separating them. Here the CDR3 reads CASLGNTEAFF. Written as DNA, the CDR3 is TGTGCCAGCCTCGGGAACACTGAAGCTTTCTTT.

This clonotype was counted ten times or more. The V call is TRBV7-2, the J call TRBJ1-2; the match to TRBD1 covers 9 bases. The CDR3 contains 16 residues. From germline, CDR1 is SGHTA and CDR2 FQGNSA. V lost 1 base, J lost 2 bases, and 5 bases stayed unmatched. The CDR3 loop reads CASSLVQGQGNYGYTF. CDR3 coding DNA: TGTGCCAGCAGCTTAGTACAAGGACAGGGGAACTATGGCTACACCTTC.

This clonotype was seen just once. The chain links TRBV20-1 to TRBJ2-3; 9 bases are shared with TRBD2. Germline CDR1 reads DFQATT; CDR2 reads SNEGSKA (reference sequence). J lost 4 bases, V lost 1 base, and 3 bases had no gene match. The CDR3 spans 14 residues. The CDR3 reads CSARAGLAPDTQYF. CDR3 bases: TGCAGTGCTAGAGCGGGACTAGCTCCAGATACGCAGTATTTT.